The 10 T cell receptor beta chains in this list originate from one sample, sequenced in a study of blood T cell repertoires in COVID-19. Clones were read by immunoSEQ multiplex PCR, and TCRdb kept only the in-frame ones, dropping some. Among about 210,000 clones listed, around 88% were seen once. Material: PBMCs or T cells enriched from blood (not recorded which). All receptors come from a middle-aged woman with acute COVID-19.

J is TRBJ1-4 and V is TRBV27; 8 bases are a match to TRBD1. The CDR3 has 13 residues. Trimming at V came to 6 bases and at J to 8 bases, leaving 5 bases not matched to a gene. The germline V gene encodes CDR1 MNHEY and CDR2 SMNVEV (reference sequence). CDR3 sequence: CASSPHRGEKLFF. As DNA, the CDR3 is TGTGCCAGCAGCCCCCACAGGGGGGAAAAACTGTTTTTT. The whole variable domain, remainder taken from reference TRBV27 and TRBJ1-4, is EAQVTQNPRYLITVTGKKLTVTCSQNMNHEYMSWYRQDPGLGLRQIYYSMNVEVTDKGDVPEGYKVSRKEKRNFPLILESPSPNQTSLYFCASSPHRGEKLFFGSGTQLSVL.

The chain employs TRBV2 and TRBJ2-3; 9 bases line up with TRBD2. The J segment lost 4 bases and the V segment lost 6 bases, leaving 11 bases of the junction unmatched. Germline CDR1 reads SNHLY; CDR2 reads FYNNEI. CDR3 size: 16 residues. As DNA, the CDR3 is TGTGCCAGCAGCCGAGGGGCGGGGGGGCCATCAGATACGCAGTATTTT. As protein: CASSRGAGGPSDTQYF. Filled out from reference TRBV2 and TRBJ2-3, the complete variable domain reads EPEVTQTPSHQVTQMGQEVILRCVPISNHLYFYWYRQILGQKVEFLVSFYNNEISEKSEIFDDQFSVERPDGSNFTLKIRSTKLEDSAMYFCASSRGAGGPSDTQYFGPGTRLTVL.

CDR3 sequence: CAWSRQAPKETQYF. In DNA, the CDR3 is TGTGCCTGGAGTCGACAGGCACCCAAAGAGACCCAGTACTTC. The chain links TRBV30 to TRBJ2-5; weak D call: TRBD1 (6 bases). Trimming cost V 2 bases and J 3 bases, with 13 bases left between them. Germline assignment: CDR1 GTSNPN and CDR2 SVGIG (reference sequence). CDR3 length: 14 residues.

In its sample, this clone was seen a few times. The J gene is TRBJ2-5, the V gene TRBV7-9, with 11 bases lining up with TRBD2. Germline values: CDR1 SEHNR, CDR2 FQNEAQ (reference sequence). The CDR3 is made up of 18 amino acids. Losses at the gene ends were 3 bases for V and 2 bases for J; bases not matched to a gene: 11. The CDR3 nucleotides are TGTGCCAGCAGCTTGGGGAGATCTAGCGGGGGGACTCAAGAGACCCAGTACTTC. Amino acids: CASSLGRSSGGTQETQYF.

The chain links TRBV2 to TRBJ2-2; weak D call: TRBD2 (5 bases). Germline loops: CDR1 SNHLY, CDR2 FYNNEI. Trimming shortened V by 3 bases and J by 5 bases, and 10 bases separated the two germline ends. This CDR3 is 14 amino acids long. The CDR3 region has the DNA TGTGCCAGCAGTGAGCGGGTACTAACCGGGGAGCTGTTTTTT. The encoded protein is CASSERVLTGELFF.

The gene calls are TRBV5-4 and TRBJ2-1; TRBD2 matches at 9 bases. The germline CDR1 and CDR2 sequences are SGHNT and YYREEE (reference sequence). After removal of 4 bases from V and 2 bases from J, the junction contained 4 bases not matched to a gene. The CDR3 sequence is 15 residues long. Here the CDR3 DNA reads TGTGCCAGCAGCCCAGCGGGAGGAACCTACAATGAGCAGTTCTTC. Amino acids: CASSPAGGTYNEQFF.

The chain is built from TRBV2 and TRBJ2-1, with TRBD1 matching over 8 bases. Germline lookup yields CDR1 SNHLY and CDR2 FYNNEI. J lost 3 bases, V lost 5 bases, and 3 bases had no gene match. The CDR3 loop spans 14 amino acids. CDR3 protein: CASSRQGNYNEQFF. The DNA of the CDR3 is TGTGCCAGCAGTCGACAGGGGAACTACAATGAGCAGTTCTTC. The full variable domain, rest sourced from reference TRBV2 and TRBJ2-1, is EPEVTQTPSHQVTQMGQEVILRCVPISNHLYFYWYRQILGQKVEFLVSFYNNEISEKSEIFDDQFSVERPDGSNFTLKIRSTKLEDSAMYFCASSRQGNYNEQFFGPGTRLTVL.

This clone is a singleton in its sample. The CDR3 sequence is CASSLEALAAYNEQFF. CDR3 nucleotides: TGTGCCAGCAGCTTAGAGGCACTAGCGGCTTACAATGAGCAGTTCTTC. V gene TRBV7-8 combines with J gene TRBJ2-1; 8 positions agree with TRBD2. Germline V gene data show CDR1 as SGHVS and CDR2 as FQNEAQ. V lost 1 base and J lost 4; bases outside the gene matches: 6. This CDR3 spans 16 amino acids.

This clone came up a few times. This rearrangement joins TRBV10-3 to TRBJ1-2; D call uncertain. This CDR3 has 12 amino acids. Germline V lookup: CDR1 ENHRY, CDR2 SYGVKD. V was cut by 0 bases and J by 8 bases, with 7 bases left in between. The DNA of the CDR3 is TGTGCCATCAGTGAGTCGGCAGAAGGCTACACCTTC. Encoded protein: CAISESAEGYTF.

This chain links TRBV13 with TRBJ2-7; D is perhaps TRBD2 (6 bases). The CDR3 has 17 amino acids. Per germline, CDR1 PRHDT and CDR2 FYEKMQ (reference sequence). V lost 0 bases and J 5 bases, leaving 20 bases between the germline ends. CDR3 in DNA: TGTGCCAGCAGCTTAGGGAGTCTCTCGGGGGTTACCCACGAGCAGTACTTC. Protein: CASSLGSLSGVTHEQYF.